What follows are 32 T cell receptor beta chains derived from one specimen sequenced in a study of blood T cell repertoires in COVID-19. Libraries were prepared by immunoSEQ multiplex PCR; TCRdb keeps only in-frame clonotypes and omits some of them. The data hold tens of thousands of clones, with about 83% observed a single time. Sample: peripheral blood. All receptors derive from a woman of 80 years or more with acute or convalescent COVID-19.

The V gene is TRBV13, the J gene TRBJ1-1; maybe TRBD1 (6 bases). Germline V gene lookup returns CDR1 PRHDT and CDR2 FYEKMQ (reference sequence). The CDR3 covers 14 residues. Trimming left V 7 bases short and J 1 base short, with 13 bases between. The CDR3 bases are TGTGCCAGCAAATCCTGGGACACGAACACTGAAGCTTTCTTT. As protein: CASKSWDTNTEAFF. The whole variable domain, remainder taken from reference TRBV13 and TRBJ1-1, is AAGVIQSPRHLIKEKRETATLKCYPIPRHDTVYWYQQGPGQDPQFLISFYEKMQSDKGSIPDRFSAQQFSDYHSELNMSSLELGDSALYFCASKSWDTNTEAFFGQGTRLTVV.

V gene TRBV3-1 (or the pseudogene TRBV3-2) combines with J gene TRBJ2-7, with a tentative D call TRBD1 (6 bases). The CDR3 runs 15 residues. Trimming took 4 bases from V and 3 from J, leaving 16 bases between them. Looked up from germline, CDR1 is LGHDT and CDR2 is YNNKEL (reference sequence). In DNA form, the CDR3 reads TGTGCCAGCAGCCCCACGACAGGAGCGTTCTACGAGCAGTACTTC. Encoded protein: CASSPTTGAFYEQYF.

V usage is TRBV19 and J usage is TRBJ2-5; D remains ambiguous. Per germline, CDR1 LNHDA and CDR2 SQIVND (reference sequence). The V and J ends lost 0 bases and 1 base respectively, with 3 bases between them. The CDR3 is 13 residues long. The CDR3 nucleotides are TGTGCCAGTAGTATAGACAGCCAAGAGACCCAGTACTTC. As protein: CASSIDSQETQYF.

The chain links TRBV28 to TRBJ2-5, with D hard to call. V gave up 2 bases and J gave up 3 bases, with 7 bases separating them. The CDR3 spans 13 residues. CDR1 is MDHEN, CDR2 SYDVKM, per germline. CDR3 loop: CASSLGREETQYF. CDR3 in DNA: TGTGCCAGCAGTTTAGGGCGAGAAGAGACCCAGTACTTC.

V usage is TRBV5-1 and J usage is TRBJ2-7, with TRBD2 identical over 9 bases. This CDR3 is 16 amino acids long. Trimming at V came to 0 bases and at J to 0 bases, leaving 4 bases not matched to a gene. CDR1 SGHRS and CDR2 YFSETQ come from the germline V gene. CDR3 amino acids: CASSLGAGGLSYEQYF. CDR3 DNA sequence: TGCGCCAGCAGCTTGGGAGCGGGGGGCCTCTCCTACGAGCAGTACTTC.

This chain joins TRBV15 and TRBJ2-2, with 10 bases lining up with TRBD1. J gave up 5 bases and V 0 bases, and 3 bases lay outside the gene matches. This CDR3 is built from 16 residues. Germline V gives CDR1 LNHNV, CDR2 YYDKDF (reference sequence). This CDR3 reads CATSRETGGLTGELFF. CDR3 sequence (DNA): TGTGCCACCAGCAGAGAGACAGGGGGCCTGACCGGGGAGCTGTTTTTT.

This chain uses TRBV5-1 with TRBJ2-5; 10 nucleotides line up with TRBD2. Germline V lookup: CDR1 SGHRS, CDR2 YFSETQ. This CDR3 region has 16 residues. V lost 3 bases and J lost 3; bases outside the gene matches: 8. CDR3 sequence (DNA): TGCGCCAGCAGCTACCCTAGCGGGGGCCCTGAAGAGACCCAGTACTTC. Its translation: CASSYPSGGPEETQYF.

The V call is TRBV5-1, the J call TRBJ1-1, with 8 bases that match TRBD1. Germline lookup yields CDR1 SGHRS and CDR2 YFSETQ. The CDR3 extends over 15 amino acids. The V gene end was trimmed by 2 bases and the J gene end by 0 bases; junction bases not matched to a gene: 3. The CDR3: CASSLDRGMNTEAFF. Written as DNA, the CDR3 is TGCGCCAGCAGCTTAGACAGGGGAATGAACACTGAAGCTTTCTTT.

This clone was seen only a few times. V usage is TRBV27 and J usage is TRBJ1-1; TRBD1 might be the D (6 bases). The CDR3 runs to 13 residues. V lost 6 bases and J lost 1, with 9 bases in between. Germline V gene data show CDR1 as MNHEY and CDR2 as SMNVEV (reference sequence). The DNA of the CDR3 is TGTGCCAGCAGCATACAGGGGAACACTGAAGCTTTCTTT. Its translation is CASSIQGNTEAFF.

The chain joins TRBV28 to TRBJ2-7, with TRBD1 matching 10 bases. V lost 7 bases to trimming and J lost 2 bases; unmatched junction nucleotides: 5. This CDR3 is built from 14 residues. CDR1 MDHEN and CDR2 SYDVKM come from the germline V gene. The CDR3 region is CASTSGQGTYEQYF. The CDR3 DNA is TGTGCCAGCACCTCGGGACAGGGGACCTACGAGCAGTACTTC.

The chain recombines TRBV7-9 with TRBJ1-4, with D possibly matching TRBD1 (6 bases). Germline V gene data show CDR1 as SEHNR and CDR2 as FQNEAQ (reference sequence). The CDR3 runs to 15 residues. V lost 1 base, J lost 8 bases, and 14 bases lay in between. Here the CDR3 reads CASSLEAGVNEKLFF. The DNA for the CDR3 is TGTGCCAGCAGCTTAGAGGCAGGGGTAAACGAAAAACTGTTTTTT.

The CDR3 bases are TGTGCCAGCAGCCTACAGGGGTTTTCGTACTACGAGCAGTACTTC. Protein sequence: CASSLQGFSYYEQYF. This rearrangement joins TRBV7-2 to TRBJ2-7; 7 bases fit TRBD1. This CDR3 is 15 amino acids long. V lost 5 bases to trimming and J lost 3 bases; unmatched junction nucleotides: 10. Germline assignment: CDR1 SGHTA and CDR2 FQGNSA. Supplemented by reference TRBV7-2 and TRBJ2-7, the full variable domain reads GAGVSQSPSNKVTEKGKDVELRCDPISGHTALYWYRQSLGQGLEFLIYFQGNSAPDKSGLPSDRFSAERTGGSVSTLTIQRTQQEDSAVYLCASSLQGFSYYEQYFGPGTRLTVT.

The V gene is TRBV28, the J gene TRBJ2-6; D is unclear. V dropped 6 bases and J dropped 2 bases, with 5 bases sitting between them. The CDR3 runs 13 residues. In germline, CDR1 is MDHEN, CDR2 SYDVKM. The CDR3 sequence is CASSQTGANVLTF. DNA for the CDR3: TGTGCCAGCAGCCAAACTGGGGCCAACGTCCTGACTTTC. The variable domain in full, completed from reference TRBV28 and TRBJ2-6, reads DVKVTQSSRYLVKRTGEKVFLECVQDMDHENMFWYRQDPGLGLRLIYFSYDVKMKEKGDIPEGYSVSREKKERFSLILESASTNQTSMYLCASSQTGANVLTFGAGSRLTVL.

The chain joins TRBV7-6 to TRBJ2-1; a weak D match, TRBD1 (5 bases). The CDR3 has 15 amino acids. The germline V gene has CDR1 SGHVS and CDR2 FNYEAQ. Trimming pared 1 base from V and 4 bases from J, leaving 11 bases between. The CDR3 spells CASSLGQGPYNEQFF. The CDR3 DNA is TGTGCCAGCAGCTTAGGGCAGGGCCCTTACAATGAGCAGTTCTTC.

V usage is TRBV29-1 and J usage is TRBJ2-7, with D possibly being TRBD2 (6 bases). The germline V and J ends were trimmed by 3 bases and 0 bases, with 12 bases remaining between them. The V gene's germline CDR1 is SQVTM and CDR2 ANQGSEA. CDR3 length: 14 amino acids. CDR3 nucleotide sequence: TGCAGCGTTGAGGTTACCGGGAGCTCCTACGAGCAGTACTTC. It codes for CSVEVTGSSYEQYF.

The sample holds a few counts of this clone. V and J are TRBV10-1 and TRBJ2-7; possible D gene TRBD1, 6 bases. The germline gives CDR1 WNHNN, CDR2 SYGVQD (reference sequence). V was shortened by 2 bases and J by 8 bases, with 16 bases between the two germline ends. CDR3 size: 14 residues. This CDR3 is CASSEDRFGTKQYF. The CDR3 DNA reads TGCGCCAGCAGTGAGGACAGGTTCGGGACAAAGCAGTACTTC.

The chain links TRBV5-4 to TRBJ1-3; D gene ambiguous. CDR3 size: 17 residues. Germline V gene sequence: CDR1 SGHNT, CDR2 YYREEE (reference sequence). Trimming removed 0 bases at V and 0 bases at J, with 13 bases between. The CDR3 nucleotides read TGTGCCAGCAGCTTGGGAAGGAGATCTGGCTCTGGAAACACCATATATTTT. Residues: CASSLGRRSGSGNTIYF. Complete variable domain (other parts from reference TRBV5-4 and TRBJ1-3): ETGVTQSPTHLIKTRGQQVTLRCSSQSGHNTVSWYQQALGQGPQFIFQYYREEENGRGNFPPRFSGLQFPNYSSELNVNALELDDSALYLCASSLGRRSGSGNTIYFGEGSWLTVV.

This sequence joins TRBV6-5 and TRBJ1-2; 9 nucleotides line up with TRBD1. This CDR3 is built from 14 residues. CDR1 is MNHEY and CDR2 is SVGAGI in the germline V gene. V lost 6 bases and J lost 1; bases outside the gene matches: 3. In DNA, the CDR3 is TGTGCCAGCAGGGGACAGGGTGGTAACTATGGCTACACCTTC. This translates into CASRGQGGNYGYTF.

The gene calls are TRBV2 and TRBJ2-3, with 13 bases identical to TRBD2. Losses at the gene ends were 7 bases for V and 5 bases for J; bases not matched to a gene: 6. The CDR3 consists of 15 residues. CDR1 is SNHLY and CDR2 is FYNNEI in the germline V gene. CDR3 amino acids: CASTYTSGGGDTQYF. CDR3 in DNA: TGTGCCAGCACCTATACTAGCGGGGGGGGAGATACGCAGTATTTT.

The J gene is TRBJ1-1, the V gene TRBV6-2 or TRBV6-3; tentatively, D is TRBD1 (5 bases). The CDR3 consists of 13 residues. Trimming pared 4 bases from V and 4 bases from J, leaving 10 bases between. Germline lookup yields CDR1 MNHEY and CDR2 SVGEGT. Here the CDR3 reads CASSSLGGTEAFF. The CDR3 region has the DNA TGTGCCAGCAGTTCTCTGGGGGGCACTGAAGCTTTCTTT.

In its sample, this clone was seen a few times. This chain joins TRBV9 and TRBJ1-1; 9 nucleotides align to TRBD1. The CDR3 contains 15 residues. V shed 3 bases and J 2 bases; nucleotides not matched to a gene: 5. From germline, CDR1 is SGDLS and CDR2 YYNGEE. As DNA, the CDR3 is TGTGCCAGCAGCGCCCGGACAGGGGTCAACACTGAAGCTTTCTTT. Encoded protein: CASSARTGVNTEAFF.

This chain connects TRBV7-2 to TRBJ1-2; no clear D gene. The CDR3 spans 15 residues. Germline CDR1 and CDR2: SGHTA and FQGNSA. V was trimmed by 1 base and J by 9 bases, leaving 18 bases between them. The CDR3 DNA reads TGTGCCAGCAGCTTAGATTCCAGTTCGGGTCTGAGCTACACCTTC. Residues: CASSLDSSSGLSYTF.

This chain joins TRBV6-1 and TRBJ2-7; the D gene is possibly TRBD2 (5 bases). There are 11 residues in the CDR3. Between the trimmed V and J ends, which lost 0 bases and 10 bases, there was a span of 7 bases. Germline CDR1 is MNHNS and CDR2 is SASEGT. CDR3 DNA sequence: TGTGCCAGCAGTGAAGCGCCGGGACAGTACTTC. Residues: CASSEAPGQYF.

The chain links TRBV15 to TRBJ1-3, with D possibly TRBD1 on 6 matching bases. The germline gives CDR1 LNHNV, CDR2 YYDKDF (reference sequence). Trimming took off 5 bases at V and 0 bases at J, with 11 bases between the two ends. The CDR3 loop spans 15 amino acids. The CDR3 nucleotides read TGTGCCACCAGCGTCGACAGGTTCTCTGGAAACACCATATATTTT. Its protein product is CATSVDRFSGNTIYF.

This clone has more than one count but fewer than ten. The chain links TRBV30 to TRBJ2-5, with 9 bases fitting TRBD2. The germline V gene encodes CDR1 GTSNPN and CDR2 SVGIG (reference sequence). With V trimmed by 3 bases and J by 2 bases, 1 base remained unmatched. CDR3 length equals 13 residues. CDR3: CAWRRGGQETQYF. The CDR3 DNA reads TGTGCCTGGAGGCGGGGGGGTCAAGAGACCCAGTACTTC.

The genes are TRBV9 and TRBJ2-5; 7 bases agree with TRBD1. V gave up 3 bases and J gave up 7 bases; unmatched junction bases: 6. Germline V CDR1 and CDR2: SGDLS, YYNGEE. The CDR3 sequence is 13 residues long. DNA for the CDR3: TGTGCCAGCAGCGGGCGACAGGGAATGACCCAGTACTTC. Amino acid sequence: CASSGRQGMTQYF.

V gene TRBV4-1 combines with J gene TRBJ1-2, with 10 bases aligning to TRBD1. The V and J ends lost 4 bases and 8 bases, in that order; junction bases with no gene match: 4. The CDR3 spans 13 residues. Looked up from germline, CDR1 is MGHRA and CDR2 is YSYEKL. The CDR3 protein is CASSRGQGDGYTF. CDR3 bases: TGCGCCAGCAGCCGCGGACAGGGGGACGGCTACACCTTC.

This chain joins TRBV5-1 and TRBJ2-5, with 9 bases that match TRBD2. The junction had 11 bases not matched to a gene; V was cut back by 3 bases and J by 5 bases. The CDR3 consists of 16 residues. Germline lookup yields CDR1 SGHRS and CDR2 YFSETQ. CDR3 sequence reads: CASSSSPSSGMETQYF. CDR3 coding DNA: TGCGCCAGCAGCTCGTCGCCCTCTAGCGGGATGGAGACCCAGTACTTC.

The chain links TRBV4-3 to TRBJ1-4; D uncertain. The V end was cut by 1 base, the J end by 0 bases, with 6 bases between. CDR1 and CDR2 (germline): LGHNA, YSLEER. There are 15 residues in the CDR3. CDR3 loop: CASSQVRSTNEKLFF. The CDR3, as DNA: TGCGCCAGCAGCCAAGTTCGGTCAACTAATGAAAAACTGTTTTTT.

This chain connects TRBV9 to TRBJ1-5, with D uncertain. V lost 0 bases and J 3 bases, leaving 4 bases between the germline ends. The CDR3 length is 13 residues. Germline values: CDR1 SGDLS, CDR2 YYNGEE. The CDR3 reads CASSVGLNQPQHF. The CDR3 DNA sequence: TGTGCCAGCAGCGTAGGGCTCAATCAGCCCCAGCATTTT.

The V gene is TRBV5-6, the J gene TRBJ2-7; D may be TRBD1 (5 bases). CDR1 and CDR2 (germline): SGHDT, YYEEEE. V lost 2 bases and J 11 bases, leaving 14 bases between the germline ends. The CDR3 consists of 12 residues. This CDR3 reads CASSFQGRKEYF. CDR3 nucleotides: TGTGCCAGCAGCTTCCAGGGAAGGAAAGAGTACTTC. Variable domain in full (rest from reference TRBV5-6 and TRBJ2-7): DAGVTQSPTHLIKTRGQQVTLRCSPKSGHDTVSWYQQALGQGPQFIFQYYEEEERQRGNFPDRFSGHQFPNYSSELNVNALLLGDSALYLCASSFQGRKEYFGPGTRLTVT.

This clone has just a few counts. The chain is built from TRBV5-1 and TRBJ2-5; 9 bases are a match to TRBD2. The V and J ends lost 3 bases and 4 bases, in that order; junction bases with no gene match: 10. There are 16 residues in the CDR3. Germline V gene lookup returns CDR1 SGHRS and CDR2 YFSETQ. CDR3 coding DNA: TGCGCCAGCAGCTCTGAGCGGGGGGTGAGGGTAGAGACCCAGTACTTC. Its protein is CASSSERGVRVETQYF.